These 13 T cell receptor beta chains came from one sample sequenced in a study of blood T cell repertoires in COVID-19. TCRdb keeps only in-frame clones here, not all; method: immunoSEQ multiplex PCR. The table shows roughly 49,000 clones, with approximately 84% occurring only once. Sequenced material: peripheral blood. These TCRs come from a man aged 45-60 years with active COVID-19.

This clone was counted a single time. V is TRBV7-9 and J is TRBJ2-3; D possibly corresponds to TRBD1 (6 bases). Germline V gene sequence: CDR1 SEHNR, CDR2 FQNEAQ (reference sequence). This CDR3 has 16 residues. V gave up 4 bases and J gave up 4 bases, with 18 bases separating them. CDR3 sequence reads: CASSSLQGNIADTQYF. In DNA, the CDR3 is TGTGCCAGCAGCTCCCTACAGGGTAACATCGCAGATACGCAGTATTTT.

The rearrangement links TRBV27 to TRBJ1-2; D perhaps matches TRBD1 (5 bases). V lost 5 bases and J 4 bases, leaving 11 bases between the germline ends. The CDR3 is made up of 13 amino acids. Germline V lookup: CDR1 MNHEY, CDR2 SMNVEV (reference sequence). The CDR3 spells CASSDLRVYGYTF. The CDR3 coding sequence is TGTGCCAGCAGTGACCTCAGGGTCTATGGCTACACCTTC.

Comments on this clone: A read error may account for a junction end that differs from germline. The chain carries TRBV18 and TRBJ2-2; TRBD2 agrees at 13 bases. CDR1 is KGHSH and CDR2 is LQKENI in the germline V gene. This CDR3 comprises 19 residues. CDR3 loop: CASSSPGLAGSYFTGELFF. The CDR3, as DNA: TGTGCCAGCTCATCACCGGGACTAGCGGGGTCATACTTTACCGGGGAGCTGTTTTTT.

The chain combines TRBV18 with TRBJ2-3, with TRBD2 matching over 12 bases. V was pared by 5 bases and J by 1 base, with 7 bases of the junction left unmatched. The CDR3 spans 17 residues. Germline V gene sequence: CDR1 KGHSH, CDR2 LQKENI. CDR3 residues: CASSSRLAGAGTDTQYF. Here the CDR3 DNA reads TGTGCCAGCTCATCCCGACTAGCGGGGGCGGGCACAGATACGCAGTATTTT.

This clone was seen only a few times. The chain couples TRBV6-5 to TRBJ1-6; the D gene is possibly TRBD1 (6 bases). V lost 6 bases, J lost 3 bases, and 9 bases lay in between. This CDR3 comprises 14 residues. Germline V gives CDR1 MNHEY, CDR2 SVGAGI. The CDR3 here is CASSRDNYNSPLHF. The CDR3 DNA is TGTGCCAGCAGCCGGGACAACTATAATTCACCCCTCCACTTT.

V usage is TRBV7-9 and J usage is TRBJ1-2; maybe TRBD1 (6 bases). The CDR3 runs to 11 residues. CDR1 and CDR2 from the germline V gene are SEHNR and FQNEAQ (reference sequence). Trimming removed 5 bases from V and 12 bases from J, with 13 bases in between. The CDR3, as DNA: TGTGCCAGCAGCCGTGACAGGATAGACACCTTC. Its translation is CASSRDRIDTF.

Turning to this clone: In the same sample, other DNA sequences code for this CDR3. The rearrangement links TRBV5-4 to TRBJ2-3; no firm D call. Per germline, CDR1 SGHNT and CDR2 YYREEE (reference sequence). V was cut by 0 bases and J by 3 bases, with 5 bases left in between. The CDR3 spans 13 residues. CDR3 nucleotides: TGTGCCAGCAGCTTGGCCGGGACAGATACGCAGTATTTT. It specifies CASSLAGTDTQYF.

The V gene is TRBV6-4, the J gene TRBJ1-1; perhaps TRBD1 as D (6 bases). The germline CDR1 and CDR2 sequences are MRHNA and SNTAGT. The CDR3 spans 14 residues. Trimming removed 10 bases from V and 1 base from J, with 16 bases in between. CDR3 sequence: CANTSDSSNTEAFF. The CDR3 region has the DNA TGTGCCAACACCTCGGACAGTTCGAACACTGAAGCTTTCTTT.

V usage is TRBV6-1 and J usage is TRBJ1-5; TRBD1 agrees at 7 bases. The ends lost 4 bases at V and 0 bases at J; junction bases unmatched: 6. The CDR3 extends over 16 amino acids. Germline V lookup: CDR1 MNHNS, CDR2 SASEGT. CDR3 residues: CASSAAGGFSNQPQHF. In DNA, the CDR3 is TGTGCCAGCAGTGCGGCAGGGGGGTTTAGCAATCAGCCCCAGCATTTT.

In its sample, this clone was seen a few times. The chain links TRBV11-2 to TRBJ2-5; TRBD1 agrees at 8 bases. V trimming: 5 bases; J trimming: 1 base; junction bases outside the gene matches: 6. This CDR3 contains 15 residues. The V gene's germline CDR1 is SGHAT and CDR2 FQNNGV. DNA for the CDR3: TGTGCCAGCAGCATCCTACAGGGGGGCCAAGAGACCCAGTACTTC. It yields the protein CASSILQGGQETQYF.

The V call is TRBV5-1, the J call TRBJ2-7; a possible D gene is TRBD1 (5 bases). From germline, CDR1 is SGHRS and CDR2 YFSETQ. The V end lost 2 bases, the J end lost 3 bases, and 15 bases lay between the germline ends. The CDR3 spans 15 residues. Here the CDR3 reads CASSLSGRVDYEQYF. The CDR3 coding sequence is TGCGCCAGCAGCTTATCAGGGCGCGTCGACTACGAGCAGTACTTC.

CDR3 residues: CASSLLFEGTEAFF. CDR3 nucleotides: TGCGCCAGCAGCTTATTGTTCGAGGGCACTGAAGCTTTCTTT. V usage is TRBV5-1 and J usage is TRBJ1-1; D remains unclear. The CDR3 length is 14 residues. Germline loops: CDR1 SGHRS, CDR2 YFSETQ. Trimming removed 2 bases at V and 4 bases at J, with 12 bases between.

This chain uses TRBV14 with TRBJ2-7; D may be TRBD2 (6 bases). The CDR3 covers 15 residues. Germline V gene data show CDR1 as SGHDN and CDR2 as FVKESK. V shed 5 bases and J shed 0 bases, with 14 bases lying between them. This CDR3 is CASSSSGGVSYEQYF. The CDR3 nucleotides are TGTGCCAGCAGCTCCTCCGGCGGGGTCTCCTACGAGCAGTACTTC.